This T cell receptor beta chain was sequenced in a study of breast tumors, draining lymph nodes, adjacent tissues. This clonotype was recorded at least ten times. Antigen: not known. TCRdb independently ran MiXCR on the multiplex PCR reads; one entry per CDR3 protein. The sample has some 140,000 distinct CDR3 sequences; 21% are singletons. The study's findings and limits: Most tumor T cells seemingly derive from lymph node, then expand in tumor. Compared with lymph nodes, tumors were less diverse; compared with nontumor tissue, more.

Breast cancer patients provided tissue from their axillary draining lymph nodes. What was sequenced was axillary lymph node tissue. This clonotype was obtained from a female donor with breast cancer. Some clones in this sample may be carry-over from other donors' samples.

CDR3 in DNA: TGTGCCAGCTCACCACGGGAATACAATGAGCAGTTCTTC. Protein: CASSPREYNEQFF. This sequence joins TRBV18 and TRBJ2-1; D unclear. The CDR3 loop spans 13 amino acids. The germline gives CDR1 KGHSH, CDR2 LQKENI. The germline V and J ends were trimmed by 1 base and 4 bases, with 5 bases remaining between them.